Shown below are 8 T cell receptor beta chains from a single sample sequenced in a study of blood T cells in healthy people across ages. A sample-barcoded 5' primer and a J-beta primer mix were used in a second PCR of roughly 7 to 11 cycles. TCRdb passed the 5' RACE reads through MiXCR, listing each CDR3 protein once. The table has 650,000 to 1,000,000 distinct CDR3 sequences, around 36% seen once. Input material: blood. These receptor sequences come from a man between 18 and 29 years old in good health.

This clonotype was seen more than once but under ten times. This CDR3 is CASSVATVGELFF. The CDR3 nucleotides read TGTGCCAGCAGCGTAGCTACGGTCGGGGAGCTGTTTTTT. The chain is built from TRBV9 and TRBJ2-2; D gene ambiguous. The germline CDR1 and CDR2 sequences are SGDLS and YYNGEE. The CDR3 extends over 13 amino acids. Trimming cost V 0 bases and J 7 bases, with 7 bases left between them.

CDR3 DNA: TGTGCCAGCAGTGAGGGGGGGCATGGGGAATCTGAAGCTTTCTTT. Its protein is CASSEGGHGESEAFF. This sequence joins TRBV2 and TRBJ1-1; perhaps TRBD1 as D (6 bases). Germline CDR1 is SNHLY and CDR2 is FYNNEI. V lost 3 bases and J lost 6, with 17 bases in between. The CDR3 extends over 15 amino acids.

As for this clonotype: A read error may explain this, as a much larger clone is one base away. V is TRBV7-2 and J is TRBJ2-7, with TRBD2 as a possible D gene (6 bases). CDR1 SGHTA and CDR2 FQGNSA come from the germline V gene. The CDR3 length is 15 residues. Deletions cut 1 base from V and 7 bases from J, with 17 bases between. CDR3 protein: CASSLGLGGQNEQYF. The CDR3, as DNA: TGTGCCAGCAGCTTAGGACTCGGGGGTCAGAATGAGCAGTACTTC.

This clonotype was recorded only once. The chain links TRBV7-2 to TRBJ1-6; D not certain. The CDR3 contains 13 residues. Trimming stripped 1 base from V and 17 bases from J, with 15 bases between. In germline, CDR1 is SGHTA, CDR2 FQGNSA. Written as DNA, the CDR3 is TGTGCCAGCAGCTTAGATTACGCAGCCGACATCCACTTT. Translating gives CASSLDYAADIHF. Full variable domain (outside the CDR3, taken from reference TRBV7-2 and TRBJ1-6): GAGVSQSPSNKVTEKGKDVELRCDPISGHTALYWYRQSLGQGLEFLIYFQGNSAPDKSGLPSDRFSAERTGGSVSTLTIQRTQQEDSAVYLCASSLDYAADIHFGNGTRLTVT.

The table lists this clonotype with a count of one. The chain couples TRBV20-1 to TRBJ2-3; 8 nucleotides line up with TRBD2. The CDR3 loop spans 15 amino acids. Trimming cost V 3 bases and J 2 bases; bases outside gene matches: 7. Per the germline V gene, CDR1 is DFQATT and CDR2 is SNEGSKA (reference sequence). The CDR3, as DNA: TGCAGTGCTAGGTGCGGGACTAGATACACAGATACGCAGTATTTT. Protein: CSARCGTRYTDTQYF.

This chain joins TRBV20-1 and TRBJ1-2; TRBD1 is a possible D gene (5 bases). Germline V gene data show CDR1 as DFQATT and CDR2 as SNEGSKA (reference sequence). This CDR3 is built from 12 residues. The V end lost 4 bases, the J end lost 3 bases, and 9 bases lay between the germline ends. The DNA for the CDR3 is TGCAGTGCTACCACAGGAGACTATGGCTACACCTTC. It specifies CSATTGDYGYTF.

In this sample, this clonotype turned up a few times. The J gene is TRBJ1-1, the V gene TRBV5-1, with no clear D. Germline CDR1 is SGHRS and CDR2 is YFSETQ. Trimming cost V 7 bases and J 6 bases, with 13 bases left between them. The CDR3 spans 12 residues. CDR3: CASGEPGSEAFF. CDR3 DNA: TGCGCCAGCGGCGAACCGGGCTCTGAAGCTTTCTTT.

The chain uses TRBV20-1 and TRBJ1-5; tentative D call: TRBD1 (5 bases). The CDR3 has 12 residues. Germline CDR1 is DFQATT and CDR2 is SNEGSKA (reference sequence). CDR3 sequence reads: CGTKGSNQPQHF. The CDR3 bases are TGCGGGACGAAAGGTAGCAATCAGCCCCAGCATTTT.